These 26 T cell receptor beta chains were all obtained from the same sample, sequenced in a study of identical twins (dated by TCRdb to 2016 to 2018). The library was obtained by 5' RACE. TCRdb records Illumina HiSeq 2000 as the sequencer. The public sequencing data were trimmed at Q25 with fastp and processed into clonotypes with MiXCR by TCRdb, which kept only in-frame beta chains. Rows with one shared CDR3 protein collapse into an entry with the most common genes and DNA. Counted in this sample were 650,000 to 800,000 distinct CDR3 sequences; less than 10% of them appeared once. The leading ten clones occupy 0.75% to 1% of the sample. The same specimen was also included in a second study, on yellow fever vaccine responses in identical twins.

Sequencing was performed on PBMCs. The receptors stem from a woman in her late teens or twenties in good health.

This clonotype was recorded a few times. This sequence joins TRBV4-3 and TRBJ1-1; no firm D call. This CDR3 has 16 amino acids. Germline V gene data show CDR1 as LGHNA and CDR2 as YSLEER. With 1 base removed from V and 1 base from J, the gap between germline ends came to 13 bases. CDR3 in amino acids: CASSQAPGEWNTEAFF. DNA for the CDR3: TGCGCCAGCAGCCAAGCCCCCGGGGAATGGAACACTGAAGCTTTCTTT.

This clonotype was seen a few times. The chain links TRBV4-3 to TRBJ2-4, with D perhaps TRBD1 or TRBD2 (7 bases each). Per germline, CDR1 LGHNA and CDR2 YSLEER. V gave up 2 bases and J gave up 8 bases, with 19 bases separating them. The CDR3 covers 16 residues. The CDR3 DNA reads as TGCGCCAGCAGCCAAAAAAGACAGGGCGGGAGTGACATTCAGTACTTC. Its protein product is CASSQKRQGGSDIQYF.

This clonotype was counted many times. CDR3 DNA sequence: TGTGCCAGCAGCCAAGGGGGATCACCCCTCCACTTT. Protein: CASSQGGSPLHF. The V call is TRBV4-2, the J call TRBJ1-6, with D unresolved. Germline V CDR1 and CDR2: LGHNA, YNFKEQ. CDR3 size: 12 residues. Trimming pared 1 base from V and 10 bases from J, leaving 5 bases between.

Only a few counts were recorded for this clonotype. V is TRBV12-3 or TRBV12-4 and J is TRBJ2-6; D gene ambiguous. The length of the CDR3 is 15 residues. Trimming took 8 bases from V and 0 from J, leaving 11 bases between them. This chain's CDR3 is CASLPDSSGANVLTF. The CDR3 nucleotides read TGTGCCAGCCTCCCGGATAGCTCTGGGGCCAACGTCCTGACTTTC.

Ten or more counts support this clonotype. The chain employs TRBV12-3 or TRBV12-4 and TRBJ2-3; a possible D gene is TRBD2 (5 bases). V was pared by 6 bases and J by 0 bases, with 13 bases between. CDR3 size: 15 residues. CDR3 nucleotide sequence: TGTGCCAGCAGCCCTTTGAGGGAGAGCACAGATACGCAGTATTTT. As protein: CASSPLRESTDTQYF.

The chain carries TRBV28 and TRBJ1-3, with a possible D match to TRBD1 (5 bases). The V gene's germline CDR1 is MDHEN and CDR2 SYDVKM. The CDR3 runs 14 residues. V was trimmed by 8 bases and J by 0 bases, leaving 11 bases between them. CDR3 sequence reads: CASAKDNSGNTIYF. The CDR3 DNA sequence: TGTGCCAGCGCTAAGGACAACTCTGGAAACACCATATATTTT.

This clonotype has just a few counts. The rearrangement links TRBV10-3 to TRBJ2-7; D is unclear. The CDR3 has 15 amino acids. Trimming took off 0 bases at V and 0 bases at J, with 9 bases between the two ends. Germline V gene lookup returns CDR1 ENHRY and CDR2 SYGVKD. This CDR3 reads CAISESSRTSYEQYF. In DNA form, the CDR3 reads TGTGCCATCAGTGAGTCCAGCAGGACCTCCTACGAGCAGTACTTC.

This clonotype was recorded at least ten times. Written as DNA, the CDR3 is TGTGCCAGCACCACCCTAGCGGGGATCACCGGGGAGCTGTTTTTT. Residues: CASTTLAGITGELFF. This rearrangement joins TRBV7-9 to TRBJ2-2, with 9 bases lining up with TRBD2. The CDR3 sequence is 15 residues long. V lost 7 bases, J lost 4 bases, and 7 bases stayed unmatched. Germline V gene sequence: CDR1 SEHNR, CDR2 FQNEAQ (reference sequence).

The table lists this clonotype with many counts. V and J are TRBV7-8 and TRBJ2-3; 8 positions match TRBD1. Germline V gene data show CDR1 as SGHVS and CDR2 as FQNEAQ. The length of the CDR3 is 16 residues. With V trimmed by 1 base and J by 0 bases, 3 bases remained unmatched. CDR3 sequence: CASSLGTGKSTDTQYF. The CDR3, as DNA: TGTGCCAGCAGCTTAGGGACAGGGAAGAGCACAGATACGCAGTATTTT. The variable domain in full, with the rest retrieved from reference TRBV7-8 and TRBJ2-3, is GAGVSQSPRYKVAKRGQDVALRCDPISGHVSLFWYQQALGQGPEFLTYFQNEAQLDKSGLPSDRFFAERPEGSVSTLKIQRTQQEDSAVYLCASSLGTGKSTDTQYFGPGTRLTVL.

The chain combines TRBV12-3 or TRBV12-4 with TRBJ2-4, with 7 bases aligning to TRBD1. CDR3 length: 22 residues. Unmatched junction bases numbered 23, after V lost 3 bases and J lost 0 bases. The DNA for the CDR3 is TGTGCCAGCAGTTTTTACCCCCTCACAGGGGCCTACTGGAAAAAAGCCAAAAACATTCAGTACTTC. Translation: CASSFYPLTGAYWKKAKNIQYF.

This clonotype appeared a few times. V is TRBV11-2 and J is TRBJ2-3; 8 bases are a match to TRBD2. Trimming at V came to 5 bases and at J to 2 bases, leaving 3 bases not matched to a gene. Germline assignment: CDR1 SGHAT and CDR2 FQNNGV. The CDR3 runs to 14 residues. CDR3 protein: CASSQLAATDTQYF. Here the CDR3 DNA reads TGTGCCAGCAGCCAACTAGCGGCCACAGATACGCAGTATTTT. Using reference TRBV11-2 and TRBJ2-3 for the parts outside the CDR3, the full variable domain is EAGVAQSPRYKIIEKRQSVAFWCNPISGHATLYWYQQILGQGPKLLIQFQNNGVVDDSQLPKDRFSAERLKGVDSTLKIQPAKLEDSAVYLCASSQLAATDTQYFGPGTRLTVL.

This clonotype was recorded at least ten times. The CDR3, as DNA: TGCGCCAGCAGCTTGGCAGGGACTACGGCTGAAGCTTTCTTT. It codes for CASSLAGTTAEAFF. V is TRBV5-1 and J is TRBJ1-1, with D perhaps matching TRBD1 (5 bases). Between the trimmed V and J ends, which lost 0 bases and 6 bases, there was a span of 12 bases. Germline CDR1 is SGHRS and CDR2 is YFSETQ. The CDR3 spans 14 residues.

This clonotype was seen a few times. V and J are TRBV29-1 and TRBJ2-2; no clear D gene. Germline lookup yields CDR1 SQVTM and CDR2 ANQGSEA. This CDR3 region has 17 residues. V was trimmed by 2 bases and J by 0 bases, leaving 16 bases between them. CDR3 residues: CSVELGWMAANTGELFF. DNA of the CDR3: TGCAGCGTTGAACTAGGGTGGATGGCCGCGAACACCGGGGAGCTGTTTTTT.

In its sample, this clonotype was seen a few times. The CDR3 region has the DNA TGTGCCAGCAGCACGAATCTAAGACAGGGGGCGCATGGCTACACCTTC. Protein product: CASSTNLRQGAHGYTF. The rearrangement joins TRBV12-3 or TRBV12-4 to TRBJ1-2; 10 positions agree with TRBD1. CDR3 length: 16 residues. The trim removed 6 bases at V and 6 bases at J, leaving 13 bases unmatched.

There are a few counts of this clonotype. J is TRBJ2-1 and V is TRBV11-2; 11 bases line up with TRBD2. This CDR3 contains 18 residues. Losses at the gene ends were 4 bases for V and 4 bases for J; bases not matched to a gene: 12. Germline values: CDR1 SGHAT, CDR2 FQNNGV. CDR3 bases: TGTGCCAGCAGCTCGGGGACTAGCGGCGTCGGGAGTTACAATGAGCAGTTCTTC. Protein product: CASSSGTSGVGSYNEQFF.

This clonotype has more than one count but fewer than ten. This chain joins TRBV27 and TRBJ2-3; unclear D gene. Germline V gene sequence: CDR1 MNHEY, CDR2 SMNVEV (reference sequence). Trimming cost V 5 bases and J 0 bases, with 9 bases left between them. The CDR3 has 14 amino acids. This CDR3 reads CASSLELSTDTQYF. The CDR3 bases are TGTGCCAGCAGTCTAGAACTTAGCACAGATACGCAGTATTTT.

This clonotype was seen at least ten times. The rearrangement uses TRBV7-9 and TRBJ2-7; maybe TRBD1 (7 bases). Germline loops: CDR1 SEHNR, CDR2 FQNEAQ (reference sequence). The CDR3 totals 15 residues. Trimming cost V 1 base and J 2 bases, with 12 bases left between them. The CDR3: CASSLEAGGTYEQYF. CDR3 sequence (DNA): TGTGCCAGCAGCTTAGAGGCAGGGGGGACCTACGAGCAGTACTTC.

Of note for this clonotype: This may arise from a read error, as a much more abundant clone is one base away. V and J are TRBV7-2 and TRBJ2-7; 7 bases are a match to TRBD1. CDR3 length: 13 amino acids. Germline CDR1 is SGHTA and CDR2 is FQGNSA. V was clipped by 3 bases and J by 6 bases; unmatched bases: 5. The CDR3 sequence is CASSFDRVFEQYF. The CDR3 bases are TGTGCCAGCAGCTTCGACAGGGTCTTCGAGCAGTACTTC. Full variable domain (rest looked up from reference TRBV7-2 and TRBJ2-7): GAGVSQSPSNKVTEKGKDVELRCDPISGHTALYWYRQSLGQGLEFLIYFQGNSAPDKSGLPSDRFSAERTGGSVSTLTIQRTQQEDSAVYLCASSFDRVFEQYFGPGTRLTVT.

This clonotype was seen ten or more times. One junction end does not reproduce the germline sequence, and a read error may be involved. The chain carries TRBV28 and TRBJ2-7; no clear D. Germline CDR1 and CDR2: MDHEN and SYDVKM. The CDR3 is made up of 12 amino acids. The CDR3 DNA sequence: TGTGCCAGCAGTTTTCTCCGGACCCCACTCTCCTTC. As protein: CASSFLRTPLSF.

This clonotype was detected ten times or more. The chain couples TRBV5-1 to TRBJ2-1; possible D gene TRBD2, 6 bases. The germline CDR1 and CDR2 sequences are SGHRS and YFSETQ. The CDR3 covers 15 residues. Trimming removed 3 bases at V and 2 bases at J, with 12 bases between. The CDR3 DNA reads TGCGCCAGCAGCTCCCCGACTAGTCCCTACAATGAGCAGTTCTTC. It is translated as CASSSPTSPYNEQFF.

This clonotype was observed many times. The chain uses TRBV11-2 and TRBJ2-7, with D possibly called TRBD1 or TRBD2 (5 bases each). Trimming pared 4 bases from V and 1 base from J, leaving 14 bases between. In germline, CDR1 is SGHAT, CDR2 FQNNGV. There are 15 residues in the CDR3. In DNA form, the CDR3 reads TGTGCCAGCAGCTCACCGGGACGGCTTTCCTACGAGCAGTACTTC. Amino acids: CASSSPGRLSYEQYF. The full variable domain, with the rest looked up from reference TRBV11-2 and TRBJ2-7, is EAGVAQSPRYKIIEKRQSVAFWCNPISGHATLYWYQQILGQGPKLLIQFQNNGVVDDSQLPKDRFSAERLKGVDSTLKIQPAKLEDSAVYLCASSSPGRLSYEQYFGPGTRLTVT.

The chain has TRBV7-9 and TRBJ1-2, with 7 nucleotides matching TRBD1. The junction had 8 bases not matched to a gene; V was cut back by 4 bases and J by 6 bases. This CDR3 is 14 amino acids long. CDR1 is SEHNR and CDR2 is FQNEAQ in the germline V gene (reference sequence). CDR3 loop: CASSSHSTGHGYTF. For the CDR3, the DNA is TGTGCCAGCAGCTCGCACTCGACAGGGCATGGCTACACCTTC.

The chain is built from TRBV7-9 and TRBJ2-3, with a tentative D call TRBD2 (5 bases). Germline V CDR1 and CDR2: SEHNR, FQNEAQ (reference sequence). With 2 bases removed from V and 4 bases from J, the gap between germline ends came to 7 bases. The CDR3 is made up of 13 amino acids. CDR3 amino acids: CASSLWRADTQYF. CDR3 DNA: TGTGCCAGCAGCTTATGGCGGGCAGATACGCAGTATTTT.

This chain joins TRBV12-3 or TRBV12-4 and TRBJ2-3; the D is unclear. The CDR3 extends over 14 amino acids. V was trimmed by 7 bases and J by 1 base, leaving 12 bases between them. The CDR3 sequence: CASIRPEGTDTQYF. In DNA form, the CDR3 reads TGTGCCAGCATCCGGCCCGAGGGCACAGATACGCAGTATTTT.

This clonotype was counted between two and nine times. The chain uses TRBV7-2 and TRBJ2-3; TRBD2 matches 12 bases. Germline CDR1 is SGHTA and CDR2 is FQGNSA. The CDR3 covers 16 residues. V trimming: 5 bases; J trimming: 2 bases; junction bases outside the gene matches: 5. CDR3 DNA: TGTGCCAGCAGCATTGGACTAGCGGGGTACACAGATACGCAGTATTTT. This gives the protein CASSIGLAGYTDTQYF.

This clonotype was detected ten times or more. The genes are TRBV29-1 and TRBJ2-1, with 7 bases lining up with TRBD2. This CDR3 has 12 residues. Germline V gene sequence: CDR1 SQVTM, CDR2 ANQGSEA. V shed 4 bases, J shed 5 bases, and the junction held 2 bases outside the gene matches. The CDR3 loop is CSVALANNEQFF. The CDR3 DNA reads TGCAGCGTTGCACTAGCGAACAATGAGCAGTTCTTC.